These T cell receptor beta chains were read from a single sample in a study of cytomegalovirus exposure and HLA in healthy donors. Profiled with immunoSEQ multiplex PCR; TCRdb holds only in-frame clones, not every one. Here the sample spans about 130,000 clones, around 96% being singletons. Material: PBMCs. These receptors all stem from a man aged 18 to 30 in good health and CMV-seronegative. The CDR3 runs from the conserved cysteine through the conserved F or W. D genes are given only for firm matches. Not every row has a clone size; where given, it reads once, few, many or a size class.

CDR3 protein | CDR3 DNA | J gene | clone size | D gene | V gene
CASSDTASGGVNEQFF | TGTGCCAGCAGTGATACGGCTAGCGGGGGGGTAAATGAGCAGTTCTTC | TRBJ2-1 | - | TRBD2 | TRBV2
CASSPYREGNEQYF | TGTGCCAGCAGCCCCTATCGGGAGGGCAACGAGCAGTACTTC | TRBJ2-7 | - | TRBD2 | TRBV7-2
CASSVEPGPYEQYF | TGTGCCAGCAGCGTAGAGCCAGGGCCCTACGAGCAGTACTTC | TRBJ2-7 | - | - | TRBV9
CAWKTSAETQYF | TGTGCCTGGAAGACTAGCGCGGAGACCCAGTACTTC | TRBJ2-5 | - | TRBD2 | TRBV30
CASSLRSGEATGELFF | TGTGCCAGCAGCTTGCGGAGCGGCGAGGCCACCGGGGAGCTGTTTTTT | TRBJ2-2 | - | - | TRBV11-1
CASSLGQGPMNTEAFF | TGTGCCAGCAGCCTTGGACAGGGCCCCATGAACACTGAAGCTTTCTTT | TRBJ1-1 | - | TRBD1 | TRBV13
CASSFLAGVYEQYF | TGTGCCAGCAGTTTCCTAGCGGGAGTTTACGAGCAGTACTTC | TRBJ2-7 | - | TRBD2 | TRBV27
CASSQGPTTSGASYEQYF | TGTGCCAGCAGCCAAGGCCCGACCACTAGCGGGGCCTCCTACGAGCAGTACTTC | TRBJ2-7 | - | TRBD2 | TRBV4-2
CASSLDDRVNTEAFF | TGTGCCAGCAGCTTAGACGACAGGGTGAACACTGAAGCTTTCTTT | TRBJ1-1 | few | TRBD1 | TRBV7-9
CASSLGKEMNTEAFF | TGTGCCAGCAGTCTTGGTAAGGAGATGAACACTGAAGCTTTCTTT | TRBJ1-1 | - | - | TRBV28
CASSLGSNGLQFF | TGTGCCAGCAGCTTAGGATCTAACGGACTGCAGTTCTTC | TRBJ2-1 | once | - | TRBV11-3
CASSLVGGSGNIQYF | TGTGCCAGCAGTCTCGTCGGGGGGAGTGGGAACATTCAGTACTTC | TRBJ2-4 | - | TRBD2 | TRBV28
CASSYQAGGQEEQFF | TGTGCCAGCAGTTACCAGGCGGGAGGTCAGGAGGAGCAGTTCTTC | TRBJ2-1 | - | TRBD2 | TRBV6-5
CASSFRTRLNTQYF | TGTGCCAGCAGTTTCCGGACACGGCTCAACACCCAGTACTTC | TRBJ2-5 | - | - | TRBV6-5
CASSPQGQGPNEQFF | TGTGCCAGCAGTCCCCAGGGACAGGGACCCAATGAGCAGTTCTTC | TRBJ2-1 | - | TRBD1 | TRBV6-1
CAWAPWGGSNQPQHF | TGTGCCTGGGCCCCTTGGGGGGGCAGCAATCAGCCCCAGCATTTT | TRBJ1-5 | - | - | TRBV30
CASSRGLNTEAFF | TGTGCCAGCAGTAGAGGGTTGAACACTGAAGCTTTCTTT | TRBJ1-1 | - | - | TRBV6-5
CASSGAGQGSYEQYF | TGTGCCAGCAGTGGGGCTGGACAGGGGTCCTACGAGCAGTACTTC | TRBJ2-7 | once | TRBD1 | TRBV25-1
CASSDGTGAGELFF | TGTGCCAGCAGCGACGGGACAGGGGCCGGGGAGCTGTTTTTT | TRBJ2-2 | - | TRBD1 | TRBV9
CASSSPTTGNYGYTF | TGTGCCAGCAGCTCCCCTACTACAGGGAACTATGGCTACACCTTC | TRBJ1-2 | - | - | TRBV5-6
CASSAGFRPSDTQYF | TGTGCCAGCAGTGCAGGGTTTCGGCCCTCGGATACGCAGTATTTT | TRBJ2-3 | - | - | TRBV2
CASSTGGGQGVLGYTF | TGTGCCAGCAGCACTGGGGGCGGACAGGGGGTTCTTGGCTACACCTTC | TRBJ1-2 | - | TRBD1 | TRBV5-4
CASSEPGDTVRAEAFF | TGTGCCAGCAGTGAACCCGGGGACACCGTGAGGGCTGAAGCTTTCTTT | TRBJ1-1 | - | - | TRBV6-1
CASSLWGLAGGPGELFF | TGTGCCAGCAGTTTATGGGGGCTAGCGGGAGGGCCTGGGGAGCTGTTTTTT | TRBJ2-2 | few | TRBD2 | TRBV28
CASSPTASGGTEAFF | TGTGCCAGCAGCCCGACGGCCAGCGGGGGGACTGAAGCTTTCTTT | TRBJ1-1 | - | - | TRBV9
CASSQDSTSGYQETQYF | TGCGCCAGCAGCCAAGATTCGACTAGCGGGTACCAAGAGACCCAGTACTTC | TRBJ2-5 | - | TRBD2 | TRBV4-3
CASSYGQGFNTDTQYF | TGTGCCAGCAGCTACGGACAGGGCTTTAACACAGATACGCAGTATTTT | TRBJ2-3 | - | TRBD1 | TRBV7-9
CASSFFGGHGYTF | TGTGCCAGCAGTTTTTTCGGGGGGCATGGCTACACCTTC | TRBJ1-2 | - | - | TRBV27
CASSLTPGVTEAFF | TGTGCCAGCAGCTTAACGCCAGGGGTCACTGAAGCTTTCTTT | TRBJ1-1 | - | - | TRBV7-3
CASTWDRPYEQYF | TGTGCCAGCACTTGGGACAGACCCTACGAGCAGTACTTC | TRBJ2-7 | - | TRBD1 | TRBV2
CASSKKGGRRVSGANVLTF | TGTGCCAGCAGCAAAAAGGGAGGGAGGCGGGTCTCTGGGGCCAACGTCCTGACTTTC | TRBJ2-6 | - | - | TRBV21-1
CASGVGGSLYNEQFF | TGTGCCAGCGGGGTCGGAGGGAGCCTTTACAATGAGCAGTTCTTC | TRBJ2-1 | once | - | TRBV28
CASSRTGENQPQHF | TGTGCCAGCTCACGGACAGGAGAGAATCAGCCCCAGCATTTT | TRBJ1-5 | - | TRBD1 | TRBV18
CASSRMGLAGIYEQYF | TGCGCCAGCAGCCGGATGGGACTAGCGGGAATATACGAGCAGTACTTC | TRBJ2-7 | - | TRBD2 | TRBV23-1
CASSYGQGTYEQYF | TGTGCCAGCAGTTACGGACAGGGGACCTACGAGCAGTACTTC | TRBJ2-7 | - | TRBD1 | TRBV6-5
CASSLVGSTGELFF | TGTGCCAGCAGCTTAGTAGGGAGCACCGGGGAGCTGTTTTTT | TRBJ2-2 | - | - | TRBV7-9